The clone carrying this T cell receptor (beta chain) appeared a few times. The data originate from a study of regulatory T cells in long-lasting Graves disease. Time point indicated: newly diagnosed GD, antithyroid drugs for less than 3 months. PBMC RNA was the source of the TCR library. Sequencing libraries for TCR beta were prepared with iRepertoire HTBI primers and Arm-PCR of CDR3 regions. TCRdb analysed the multiplex PCR reads with MiXCR anew, one entry per CDR3 protein. In the table there are about 460,000 distinct CDR3 sequences, about 14% of which are singletons. Looked up from germline, CDR1 is MDHEN and CDR2 is SYDVKM. Losses at the gene ends were 8 bases for V and 0 bases for J; bases not matched to a gene: 2. The CDR3 is 13 residues long. These same data were also listed under a study on T cells in Graves' hyperthyroidism and ophthalmopathy. That work states: HTBI primers were used for first-round RT-PCR of the TCR CDR3.

This sequence was found in a woman between 50 and 59 years old with Graves disease. The specimen was peripheral blood mononuclear cells (PBMCs), collected at new diagnosis, from a patient treated with antithyroid drugs. This chain links TRBV28 with TRBJ2-5, with 8 bases that match TRBD1. The CDR3 bases are TGTGCCAGCCAGGGGGCAGACCAAGAGACCCAGTACTTC. It yields the protein CASQGADQETQYF.